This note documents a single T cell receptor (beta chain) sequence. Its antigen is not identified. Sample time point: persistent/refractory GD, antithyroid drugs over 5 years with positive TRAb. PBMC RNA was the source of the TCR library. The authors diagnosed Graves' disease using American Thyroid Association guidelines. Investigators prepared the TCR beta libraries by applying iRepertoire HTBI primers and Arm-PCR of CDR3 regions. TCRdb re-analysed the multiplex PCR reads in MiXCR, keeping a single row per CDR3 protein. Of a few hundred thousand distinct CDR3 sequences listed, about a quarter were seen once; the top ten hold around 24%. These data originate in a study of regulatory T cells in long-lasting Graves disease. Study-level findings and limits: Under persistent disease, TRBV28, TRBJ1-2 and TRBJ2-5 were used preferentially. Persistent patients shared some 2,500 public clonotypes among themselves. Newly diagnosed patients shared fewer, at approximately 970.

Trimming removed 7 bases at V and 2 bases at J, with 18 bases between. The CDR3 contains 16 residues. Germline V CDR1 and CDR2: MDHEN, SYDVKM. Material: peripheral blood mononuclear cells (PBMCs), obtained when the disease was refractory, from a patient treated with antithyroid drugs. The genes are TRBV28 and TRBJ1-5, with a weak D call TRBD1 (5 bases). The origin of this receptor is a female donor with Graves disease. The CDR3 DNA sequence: TGTGCCAGCACCTCCCGAGCGGGGCTCGGCAATCAGCCCCAGCATTTT. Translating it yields CASTSRAGLGNQPQHF.